Listed here is a single TCR beta chain. This clonotype was observed many times. Its specific antigen is unknown. No base quality values were provided; no much bigger clone lies one nucleotide off. This sample is part of a study of human T cells and chemical hapten exposure (dated by TCRdb to about 2021). Study-wide context: For sensitization, 2% DPC in acetone was applied to a roughly 2 cm by roughly 2 cm area of upper inner arm skin. This study followed changes in the peripheral blood TCR repertoire in vivo during primary and secondary sensitization of alopecia patients to the hapten diphenylcyclopropenone (DPC). Blood was sampled from patients pre-sensitization (week 0) and at 2, 6 and about 24 weeks after DPC sensitization. Weekly therapeutic DPC doses were additionally applied to the scalp of patients throughout the roughly 22-week study period. Patch testing was done on the upper back using Finn chambers containing 0.01% DPC, and results were scored after 6 days according to International Contact Dermatitis Research Group standards. Libraries were pooled for sequencing, and per-sample TCR yields varied mainly because of small differences in library volumes within the pool. Some 29 alopecia patients provided blood for TCR sequencing at one to four time points (pre-sensitization, 2, 6 and 24 weeks). The patient cohort, mostly female, included alopecia areata with under or over 50% scalp involvement, alopecia totalis and alopecia universalis.

The sample's time point, from its label and the paper: patch test 1, 2 weeks after DPC sensitization. What the treatment or condition label conveys for this sample: therapeutic diphenylcyclopropenone sensitization with weekly scalp DPC. Blood at each patch-test visit was drawn before the patch test was applied. Patients were considered eligible if aged 18 to 70, diagnosed with alopecia and deemed suitable for DPC therapy, and patients were excluded if pregnant. Total RNA was isolated from unfractionated whole blood collected in Tempus Blood RNA tubes. The paper as a whole reports these results and caveats: Because every patient had alopecia, a presumed autoimmune disease, the patients' immune response might differ from that of healthy individuals. No change with DPC sensitization was found in the number of TCRs above 1 in 1000 frequency, and no evidence of global repertoire structure alterations was found. Repeated subsampling changed both the strength of the expansion versus patch-test correlation and the threshold at which the correlation became significant. Patch test score was positively correlated with the number of PT1 expanded TCRs, with significance at thresholds 8, 16 and 32 but not at 4. Expanded TCRs formed significantly more large CDR3 similarity clusters than pre-sensitization or healthy control sets, consistent with antigen-driven responses.

Library preparation was by RACE. The sequencer was a NextSeq 500. Library preparation attached unique molecular identifiers to individual cDNA molecules for quantitative, reproducible TCR counting. For every blood RNA sample, sequencing covered both the TCR alpha and TCR beta chains. From the authors' description of their analysis: The median number of TCRs per sample was approximately 96,000, ranging from roughly 23,224 to 700,000. The Decombinator software suite was used to annotate V, J and CDR3 in the TCR reads. Every sample was subsampled to the same number of TCRs (28,000) for the PS versus PT1 abundance plots. TCRs were defined as expanded if absent before sensitization and observed at least eight times at the 2-week time point. Through fastp at Q25 and MiXCR, TCRdb rebuilt clones from the public reads, retaining in-frame beta chains. Rows matching on CDR3 protein sequence are summarized as one entry with the most common DNA and genes. TCRdb assigned the V and J calls; the authors' analysis was not used. The sample profile shows approximately 350,000 distinct CDR3 sequences; 5.5% to 8% of them were found once. The ten largest clones capture 7% to 10% of the sample.

The CDR3 runs 15 residues from the cysteine to the phenylalanine. The sequence is cut down to CDR3 DNA, 45 bases in frame from base 1. A distance of 13 bases separates the germline ends of V and J, which lose 6 bases and 0 bases respectively. This TCR was recovered from a woman in her late teens or twenties with alopecia areata. Some clones in this sample may be carry-over from other donors' samples. The starting material was whole blood, obtained in connection with sensitization to the hapten diphenylcyclopropenone (DPC). The chain is encoded by TRBV12-3 or TRBV12-4 joined to TRBJ2-3; the D gene is perhaps TRBD1, from 6 matching bases. The DNA reads TGTGCCAGCAGCTCCCGGACAGCCAGCACAGATACGCAGTATTTT. Its amino acids are CASSSRTASTDTQYF.